Each of the 28 T cell receptor beta chains below was sequenced from the same sample in a study of regulatory T cells in long-lasting Graves disease. Sequencing libraries for TCR beta were prepared with iRepertoire HTBI primers and Arm-PCR of CDR3 regions. TCRdb called the multiplex PCR reads again in MiXCR, with one record for every CDR3 protein. Here the sample spans 400,000 or so distinct CDR3 sequences, around 24% being singletons. Time point defined: persistent/refractory GD, antithyroid drugs over 5 years with positive TRAb. From PBMCs, RNA was extracted and then used to make the TCR library. The sequencing here drew on peripheral blood mononuclear cells (PBMCs), taken when the disease was refractory, from a patient treated with antithyroid drugs. These receptors all come from a female donor with Graves disease.

There are a few counts of this clonotype. This chain links TRBV18 with TRBJ2-1, with D uncertain. This CDR3 is 17 amino acids long. The ends were cut back, 4 bases at V and 0 bases at J, with 16 bases in the middle. CDR1 is KGHSH and CDR2 is LQKENI in the germline V gene. The CDR3 reads CASSRTDVGSSYNEQFF. The DNA for the CDR3 is TGTGCCAGCTCACGAACGGACGTGGGTAGCTCCTACAATGAGCAGTTCTTC.

This clonotype occurred a few times. This chain joins TRBV29-1 and TRBJ2-7; unclear D gene. Trimming left V 1 base short and J 6 bases short, with 7 bases between. Germline assignment: CDR1 SQVTM and CDR2 ANQGSEA. This CDR3 region has 11 residues. The CDR3 DNA follows: TGCAGCGTTGAAGCTGCGGCCGAGCAGTACTTC. Protein product: CSVEAAAEQYF.

The chain has TRBV7-9 and TRBJ1-4, with a weak D call TRBD1 (6 bases). The ends were cut back, 5 bases at V and 5 bases at J, with 15 bases in the middle. Looked up from germline, CDR1 is SEHNR and CDR2 is FQNEAQ (reference sequence). This CDR3 region has 15 residues. The CDR3 bases are TGTGCCAGCAGCCCGGGAAGGACAGACAATGAAAAACTGTTTTTT. Encoded protein: CASSPGRTDNEKLFF.

This clonotype was observed a handful of times. The rearrangement links TRBV7-3 to TRBJ1-1, with D tentatively TRBD1 (6 bases). Germline CDR1 reads SGHTA; CDR2 reads FQGTGA. The CDR3 has 13 residues. V was trimmed by 1 base and J by 6 bases, leaving 9 bases between them. CDR3 DNA sequence: TGTGCCAGCAGCTTAAGTCGGACAGCTGAAGCTTTCTTT. Translating it yields CASSLSRTAEAFF. The whole variable domain, filled in from reference TRBV7-3 and TRBJ1-1, reads GAGVSQTPSNKVTEKGKYVELRCDPISGHTALYWYRQSLGQGPEFLIYFQGTGAADDSGLPNDRFFAVRPEGSVSTLKIQRTERGDSAVYLCASSLSRTAEAFFGQGTRLTVV.

As regards this clonotype: This CDR3 fails to terminate in the conserved phenylalanine or tryptophan, so it likely reflects a read error. The chain has TRBV11-2 and TRBJ2-4; the D gene could be TRBD1 or TRBD2 (6 bases each). CDR1 and CDR2 (germline): SGHAT, FQNNGV. Trimming took 5 bases from V and 6 from J, leaving 17 bases between them. This CDR3 has 15 residues. The CDR3 reads CASSDIRGQRNIQYI. The CDR3 bases are TGTGCCAGCAGCGATATTCGGGGGCAGCGAAACATTCAGTACATC.

The gene calls are TRBV7-9 and TRBJ2-1, with TRBD2 matching over 7 bases. The V segment lost 2 bases and the J segment 8 bases; nucleotides outside the gene matches: 9. This CDR3 has 15 residues. Germline values: CDR1 SEHNR, CDR2 FQNEAQ (reference sequence). The chain's CDR3 is CASSLFAVAGDEQFF. The CDR3 DNA follows: TGTGCCAGCAGCTTATTCGCGGTGGCGGGGGATGAGCAGTTCTTC. Full variable domain (outside the CDR3, taken from reference TRBV7-9 and TRBJ2-1): DTGVSQNPRHKITKRGQNVTFRCDPISEHNRLYWYRQTLGQGPEFLTYFQNEAQLEKSRLLSDRFSAERPKGSFSTLEIQRTEQGDSAMYLCASSLFAVAGDEQFFGPGTRLTVL.

This clonotype has a count of ten or more. The chain carries TRBV2 and TRBJ1-1; no definite D call. The V end lost 8 bases, the J end lost 3 bases, and 7 bases lay between the germline ends. This CDR3 is 11 amino acids long. CDR1 and CDR2 (germline): SNHLY, FYNNEI. The CDR3: CASVQYTEAFF. The CDR3 nucleotides are TGTGCCAGCGTCCAGTACACTGAAGCTTTCTTT.

This clonotype has ten or more counts. The V gene is TRBV28, the J gene TRBJ2-5; D not certain. The V and J ends lost 5 bases and 0 bases respectively, with 7 bases between them. CDR3 size: 13 residues. CDR1 is MDHEN and CDR2 is SYDVKM in the germline V gene. CDR3 loop: CASSPENQETQYF. The CDR3 DNA is TGTGCCAGCAGTCCGGAGAACCAAGAGACCCAGTACTTC. Together with reference TRBV28 and TRBJ2-5, the CDR3 gives the full variable domain: DVKVTQSSRYLVKRTGEKVFLECVQDMDHENMFWYRQDPGLGLRLIYFSYDVKMKEKGDIPEGYSVSREKKERFSLILESASTNQTSMYLCASSPENQETQYFGPGTRLLVL.

The chain uses TRBV27 and TRBJ1-1; TRBD1 agrees at 7 bases. The CDR3 is made up of 15 amino acids. V gave up 5 bases and J gave up 1 base; unmatched junction bases: 7. Per the germline V gene, CDR1 is MNHEY and CDR2 is SMNVEV (reference sequence). CDR3 bases: TGTGCCAGCAGTCTCAGGACAGGACCGAACACTGAAGCTTTCTTT. Protein product: CASSLRTGPNTEAFF.

The chain has TRBV7-9 and TRBJ2-7; 7 bases are shared with TRBD2. The CDR3 length is 15 residues. Losses at the gene ends were 5 bases for V and 4 bases for J; bases not matched to a gene: 11. Germline V gives CDR1 SEHNR, CDR2 FQNEAQ (reference sequence). CDR3 in amino acids: CASSLEAGRGYEQYF. CDR3 nucleotides: TGTGCCAGCAGCCTAGAAGCGGGACGCGGTTACGAGCAGTACTTC.

This chain uses TRBV6-1 with TRBJ1-5, with D hard to call. V dropped 2 bases and J dropped 2 bases, with 13 bases sitting between them. Germline lookup yields CDR1 MNHNS and CDR2 SASEGT. The CDR3 spans 16 residues. This CDR3 is CASSEILGSGNQPQHF. The CDR3 DNA follows: TGTGCCAGCAGTGAAATCTTAGGGTCGGGCAATCAGCCCCAGCATTTT.

This clonotype has a handful of counts. The CDR3 region is CASTPSRTGGTEAFF. The CDR3 DNA sequence: TGTGCCAGCACCCCCTCTCGAACAGGGGGTACTGAAGCTTTCTTT. The V gene is TRBV7-9, the J gene TRBJ1-1, with 8 bases identical to TRBD1. From germline, CDR1 is SEHNR and CDR2 FQNEAQ (reference sequence). CDR3 length: 15 residues. Trimming removed 7 bases from V and 5 bases from J; junction bases left unmatched: 12.

There are many counts of this clonotype. The CDR3 bases are TGTGCCAGCAGTTACTATGCAGGGGGCAAAGATAATTCACCCCTCCACTTT. Its protein is CASSYYAGGKDNSPLHF. V usage is TRBV6-2 or TRBV6-3 and J usage is TRBJ1-6, with TRBD1 matching 8 bases. The J segment lost 5 bases and the V segment lost 1 base, leaving 7 bases of the junction unmatched. The CDR3 totals 17 residues. Per the germline V gene, CDR1 is MNHEY and CDR2 is SVGEGT.

The chain uses TRBV19 and TRBJ2-1; D call uncertain. The CDR3 has 14 amino acids. Per germline, CDR1 LNHDA and CDR2 SQIVND (reference sequence). V was cut by 4 bases and J by 0 bases, with 7 bases left in between. The CDR3 nucleotides are TGTGCCAGTAGTACTAAGAGCTCCTACAATGAGCAGTTCTTC. Translated: CASSTKSSYNEQFF.

This clonotype was seen only a few times. The J gene is TRBJ2-7, the V gene TRBV29-1; D is perhaps TRBD1 (6 bases). The CDR3 has 14 residues. The V gene lost 5 bases and the J gene lost 4 bases, with 18 bases spanning the gap. Per germline, CDR1 SQVTM and CDR2 ANQGSEA. Written as DNA, the CDR3 is TGCAGCGTTACAGGGTTGGGCCGCATGTACGAGCAGTACTTC. Protein product: CSVTGLGRMYEQYF.

V is TRBV11-1 and J is TRBJ2-1; TRBD2 is a possible D gene (5 bases). CDR3 length: 11 amino acids. V was clipped by 8 bases and J by 11 bases, with 13 bases between them. The V gene's germline CDR1 is SGHAT and CDR2 FQDESV (reference sequence). The CDR3 is CASRDWEKQFF. CDR3 bases: TGTGCCAGCCGAGATTGGGAGAAGCAGTTCTTC. The complete variable domain, with remaining parts taken from reference TRBV11-1 and TRBJ2-1, reads EAEVAQSPRYKITEKSQAVAFWCDPISGHATLYWYRQILGQGPELLVQFQDESVVDDSQLPKDRFSAERLKGVDSTLKIQPAELGDSAMYLCASRDWEKQFFGPGTRLTVL.

This clonotype occurred a few times. This rearrangement joins TRBV7-9 to TRBJ2-7, with D maybe TRBD2 (6 bases). The CDR3 is 15 residues long. Per germline, CDR1 SEHNR and CDR2 FQNEAQ (reference sequence). V lost 1 base and J lost 0, with 10 bases in between. The CDR3 DNA sequence: TGTGCCAGCAGCTTAGTAGCGGCAAGCTCCTACGAGCAGTACTTC. It codes for CASSLVAASSYEQYF.

In this sample, this clonotype turned up a few times. V and J are TRBV18 and TRBJ1-2, with D tentatively TRBD1 (5 bases). V dropped 3 bases and J dropped 5 bases, with 13 bases sitting between them. CDR1 and CDR2 (germline): KGHSH, LQKENI. This CDR3 contains 14 residues. CDR3 bases: TGTGCCAGCTCACCGACGACAGAAATATATGGCTACACCTTC. This translates into CASSPTTEIYGYTF.

There are many counts of this clonotype. J is TRBJ1-6 and V is TRBV28, with no clear D. Trimming left V 3 bases short and J 0 bases short, with 6 bases between. Germline CDR1 and CDR2: MDHEN and SYDVKM. This CDR3 spans 15 amino acids. In DNA, the CDR3 is TGTGCCAGCAGTTTGAGGAGCTCCTATAATTCACCCCTCCACTTT. As protein: CASSLRSSYNSPLHF.

The genes are TRBV5-1 and TRBJ1-2; unclear D gene. The CDR3 is made up of 13 amino acids. The germline V gene encodes CDR1 SGHRS and CDR2 YFSETQ. Trimming shortened V by 2 bases and J by 8 bases, and 13 bases separated the two germline ends. CDR3 in DNA: TGCGCCAGCAGCTTTACCGGGTCCGGGGGCTACACCTTC. Translated, it gives CASSFTGSGGYTF.

This clonotype was seen only once. J is TRBJ2-7 and V is TRBV5-1; D is unclear. From germline, CDR1 is SGHRS and CDR2 YFSETQ. Trimming took off 4 bases at V and 0 bases at J, with 11 bases between the two ends. This CDR3 has 14 amino acids. The CDR3 sequence: CASSVYSSSYEQYF. Here the CDR3 DNA reads TGCGCCAGCAGCGTTTACAGTAGCTCCTACGAGCAGTACTTC.

The CDR3 loop reads CASSPGTGGMSGYTF. The CDR3 DNA reads as TGCGCCAGCAGCCCGGGGACAGGGGGCATGAGTGGCTACACCTTC. This chain connects TRBV5-1 to TRBJ1-2; 12 nucleotides align to TRBD1. CDR1 and CDR2 (germline): SGHRS, YFSETQ. The CDR3 is 15 amino acids. The junction had 8 bases not matched to a gene; V was cut back by 4 bases and J by 7 bases.

This chain links TRBV11-2 with TRBJ1-4; D may be TRBD1 (6 bases). Germline CDR1 is SGHAT and CDR2 is FQNNGV. The length of the CDR3 is 14 residues. Trimming cost V 1 base and J 7 bases, with 10 bases left between them. The CDR3 DNA is TGTGCCAGCAGCTTAGCGGGGGCGAGTGAAAAACTGTTTTTT. This encodes CASSLAGASEKLFF.

This clonotype was counted between two and nine times. Written as DNA, the CDR3 is TGTGCCAGCAGTTGGCTTTATTTGAACACTGAAGCTTTCTTT. Its translation: CASSWLYLNTEAFF. The chain recombines TRBV28 with TRBJ1-1, with D uncertain. The CDR3 runs 14 residues. V was shortened by 4 bases and J by 0 bases, with 9 bases between the two germline ends. CDR1 is MDHEN and CDR2 is SYDVKM in the germline V gene.

This clonotype was seen many times. The genes are TRBV18 and TRBJ2-5; D unresolved. The CDR3 runs to 13 residues. The germline V gene has CDR1 KGHSH and CDR2 LQKENI. Between the trimmed V and J ends, which lost 6 bases and 2 bases, there was a span of 10 bases. The CDR3 sequence: CASSMDLQETQYF. The DNA of the CDR3 is TGTGCCAGCTCCATGGACCTACAAGAGACCCAGTACTTC.

This clonotype was detected a few times. The V gene is TRBV7-9, the J gene TRBJ1-4; D remains unclear. Germline CDR1 and CDR2: SEHNR and FQNEAQ (reference sequence). The CDR3 consists of 12 residues. V was pared by 1 base and J by 12 bases, with 9 bases between. The CDR3 DNA is TGTGCCAGCAGCTTAGAGCCCGGAGAACTGTTTTTT. Translated, it gives CASSLEPGELFF.

This chain uses TRBV5-1 with TRBJ2-6; D is perhaps TRBD1 (6 bases). The CDR3 runs 16 residues. V lost 4 bases to trimming and J lost 0 bases, with 11 bases between them. Germline CDR1 and CDR2: SGHRS and YFSETQ. The CDR3 reads CASSPGHLSGANVLTF. Here the CDR3 DNA reads TGCGCCAGCAGCCCGGGACATCTCTCTGGGGCCAACGTCCTGACTTTC.

This clonotype was detected a few times. The rearrangement links TRBV15 to TRBJ1-5; a possible D gene is TRBD1 (5 bases). This CDR3 is built from 13 residues. The ends were cut back, 3 bases at V and 5 bases at J, with 8 bases in the middle. Germline loops: CDR1 LNHNV, CDR2 YYDKDF (reference sequence). The CDR3 spells CATSRGRDQPQHF. Written as DNA, the CDR3 is TGTGCCACCAGCAGGGGGCGGGATCAGCCCCAGCATTTT.